This T cell receptor beta chain was profiled in a study of blood T cell repertoires in COVID-19. Assay used: immunoSEQ multiplex PCR; TCRdb lists only in-frame clones, some missing. Of about 360,000 clones in the sample, more than 75% were seen once. This clone was detected only a few times. The origin of this receptor is a human donor in a cohort sampled during active COVID-19. The sample comprised peripheral blood.

The CDR3 spells CASSPGQGRVTDTQYF. DNA of the CDR3: TGTGCCAGCAGTCCTGGACAGGGGAGGGTAACAGATACGCAGTATTTT. The rearrangement joins TRBV25-1 to TRBJ2-3; 9 bases are a match to TRBD1. The ends lost 5 bases at V and 3 bases at J; junction bases unmatched: 9. Germline CDR1 reads MGHDK; CDR2 reads SYGVNS. The CDR3 is 16 residues long. Combining the CDR3 with reference TRBV25-1 and TRBJ2-3 gives the whole variable domain EADIYQTPRYLVIGTGKKITLECSQTMGHDKMYWYQQDPGMELHLIHYSYGVNSTEKGDLSSESTVSRIRTEHFPLTLESARPSHTSQYLCASSPGQGRVTDTQYFGPGTRLTVL.